Each of the 9 T cell receptor beta chains below was sequenced from the same sample in a study of blood T cells in healthy people across ages. With a J-beta primer mix and a sample-barcoded 5' primer, a second PCR ran about 6 to 11 cycles. TCRdb re-called the 5' RACE reads with MiXCR, one entry per CDR3 protein. The table has hundreds of thousands of distinct CDR3 sequences, 58% seen once. The material sequenced was blood. Receptor source: a man aged 30 to 39 in good health.

The DNA for the CDR3 is TGTGCCAGCAGCTCCTCAAGCACCTTACTGGAAAAACTGTTTTTT. Its protein is CASSSSSTLLEKLFF. The chain is built from TRBV7-9 and TRBJ1-4; D uncertain. The V and J ends lost 4 bases and 8 bases respectively, with 17 bases between them. The CDR3 consists of 15 residues. Germline CDR1 is SEHNR and CDR2 is FQNEAQ (reference sequence).

This chain links TRBV20-1 with TRBJ2-7, with TRBD2 as a possible D gene (6 bases). This CDR3 has 14 amino acids. With 2 bases removed from V and 3 bases from J, the gap between germline ends came to 14 bases. Germline CDR1 is DFQATT and CDR2 is SNEGSKA (reference sequence). The DNA of the CDR3 is TGCAGTGCTAGAACGGCGGGGAGCCTCTACGAGCAGTACTTC. Translated, it gives CSARTAGSLYEQYF.

This chain uses TRBV20-1 with TRBJ2-7, with 13 bases that match TRBD2. The CDR3 contains 16 residues. The V gene end was trimmed by 0 bases and the J gene end by 1 base; junction bases not matched to a gene: 3. Germline V gene data show CDR1 as DFQATT and CDR2 as SNEGSKA (reference sequence). CDR3 loop: CSARDLGLAGSYEQYF. CDR3 in DNA: TGCAGTGCTAGAGATTTGGGACTAGCGGGGTCCTACGAGCAGTACTTC.

J is TRBJ2-5 and V is TRBV28; D remains ambiguous. Trimming shortened V by 7 bases and J by 0 bases, and 18 bases separated the two germline ends. Germline loops: CDR1 MDHEN, CDR2 SYDVKM. CDR3 length equals 16 residues. CDR3 residues: CASISGAGPYQETQYF. The CDR3 region has the DNA TGTGCCAGCATATCCGGAGCCGGGCCGTACCAAGAGACCCAGTACTTC.

The chain couples TRBV5-1 to TRBJ2-3; TRBD2 matches at 12 bases. CDR3 length equals 15 residues. V lost 2 bases to trimming and J lost 5 bases; unmatched junction nucleotides: 3. In germline, CDR1 is SGHRS, CDR2 YFSETQ. The CDR3 is CASSLLAGGKDTQYF. The CDR3 DNA is TGCGCCAGCAGCTTACTAGCGGGGGGCAAAGATACGCAGTATTTT.

The rearrangement links TRBV20-1 to TRBJ2-6; 8 positions match TRBD1. The CDR3 is 15 amino acids. With V trimmed by 0 bases and J by 8 bases, 6 bases remained unmatched. Germline values: CDR1 DFQATT, CDR2 SNEGSKA (reference sequence). CDR3 sequence (DNA): TGCAGTGCTAGAGATAGGACAGGGAGTCCCAACGTCCTGACTTTC. Its protein is CSARDRTGSPNVLTF.

The chain is built from TRBV24-1 and TRBJ1-2, with unresolved D. The CDR3 covers 14 residues. V was pared by 3 bases and J by 0 bases, with 7 bases between. Per the germline V gene, CDR1 is KGHDR and CDR2 is SFDVKD. The CDR3 here is CATSDASTNYGYTF. CDR3 nucleotide sequence: TGTGCCACCAGTGATGCTAGCACTAACTATGGCTACACCTTC.

This clonotype showed up just a few times. The chain uses TRBV7-2 and TRBJ2-5; D possibly corresponds to TRBD1 (5 bases). This CDR3 contains 18 residues. The V and J ends lost 0 bases and 5 bases respectively, with 22 bases between them. CDR1 and CDR2 from the germline V gene are SGHTA and FQGNSA. CDR3 coding DNA: TGTGCCAGCAGCTTAGCTATGGGTGGGGTCAGGGCTCTTGAGACCCAGTACTTC. It is translated as CASSLAMGGVRALETQYF.

The rearrangement joins TRBV6-5 to TRBJ2-3, with D hard to call. In germline, CDR1 is MNHEY, CDR2 SVGAGI. The CDR3 consists of 15 residues. Trimming left V 2 bases short and J 0 bases short, with 9 bases between. CDR3 coding DNA: TGTGCCAGCAGTTACGCAGGAATTAGCACAGATACGCAGTATTTT. Its protein is CASSYAGISTDTQYF.